These 26 T cell receptor beta chains were all obtained from the same sample, sequenced in a study of blood T cell repertoires in COVID-19. Repertoires were generated with immunoSEQ multiplex PCR, while TCRdb's copy carries only in-frame clones and drops some. The sample gives fewer than 300,000 clones, 75% to 95% of which show up once; 2.5% to 3% is in the top ten. Sequencing used peripheral blood. Receptors were obtained from a person between 18 and 35 years old with COVID-19, enrolled during active disease.

The genes are TRBV30 and TRBJ2-1; possibly TRBD2 for D (6 bases). CDR3 length: 14 residues. Looked up from germline, CDR1 is GTSNPN and CDR2 is SVGIG (reference sequence). Trimming cost V 4 bases and J 4 bases, with 14 bases left between them. CDR3 nucleotides: TGTGCCTGGACACGACTAGGGTATTACAATGAGCAGTTCTTC. Amino acid sequence: CAWTRLGYYNEQFF.

The chain is built from TRBV7-2 and TRBJ2-3, with no clear D. The CDR3 covers 13 residues. CDR1 is SGHTA and CDR2 is FQGNSA in the germline V gene. V was clipped by 6 bases and J by 4 bases, with 11 bases between them. CDR3 residues: CASSSRWADTQYF. CDR3 in DNA: TGTGCCAGCAGTTCGAGGTGGGCAGATACGCAGTATTTT.

The chain joins TRBV30 to TRBJ1-4; TRBD1 matches 9 bases. Losses at the gene ends were 2 bases for V and 5 bases for J; bases not matched to a gene: 6. This CDR3 has 15 residues. Germline CDR1 reads GTSNPN; CDR2 reads SVGIG (reference sequence). DNA for the CDR3: TGTGCCTGGAGTTTTTCCGGGACAGGGAATGAAAAACTGTTTTTT. Its translation: CAWSFSGTGNEKLFF.

This chain joins TRBV5-1 and TRBJ1-2; a possible D gene is TRBD1 (6 bases). Per the germline V gene, CDR1 is SGHRS and CDR2 is YFSETQ. The V and J ends lost 7 bases and 8 bases respectively, with 21 bases between them. There are 14 residues in the CDR3. CDR3 DNA: TGCGCCAGCTCATCCGGGACAATCCCAGCCGGCTACACCTTC. Amino acids: CASSSGTIPAGYTF.

This chain joins TRBV9 and TRBJ2-4, with 7 bases fitting TRBD1. Germline CDR1 and CDR2: SGDLS and YYNGEE. V lost 2 bases to trimming and J lost 1 base; unmatched junction nucleotides: 6. The CDR3 extends over 16 amino acids. The CDR3 DNA reads as TGTGCCAGCAGCGTTGGGCAGGGGGTCGCCAAAAACATTCAGTACTTC. Its translation is CASSVGQGVAKNIQYF.

This clone was recorded a few times. This chain connects TRBV18 to TRBJ2-6; possibly TRBD1 for D (5 bases). The V end lost 0 bases, the J end lost 2 bases, and 14 bases lay between the germline ends. Germline V lookup: CDR1 KGHSH, CDR2 LQKENI. This CDR3 region has 18 residues. The CDR3, as DNA: TGTGCCAGCTCACCACCGGCAGGGTGGGTAGCTGGGGCCAACGTCCTGACTTTC. The encoded protein is CASSPPAGWVAGANVLTF.

The rearrangement links TRBV2 to TRBJ2-5, with TRBD2 matching over 7 bases. Germline V lookup: CDR1 SNHLY, CDR2 FYNNEI. The CDR3 has 16 amino acids. J gave up 1 base and V 8 bases, and 13 bases lay outside the gene matches. DNA for the CDR3: TGTGCCAGCGGGTTGGGGACTACTTACTTCCAAGAGACCCAGTACTTC. It yields the protein CASGLGTTYFQETQYF.

In its sample, this clone was seen a few times. The chain uses TRBV18 and TRBJ2-1; 8 bases fit TRBD1. CDR1 is KGHSH, CDR2 LQKENI, per germline. Trimming removed 5 bases from V and 0 bases from J; junction bases left unmatched: 3. The CDR3 length is 15 residues. As DNA, the CDR3 is TGTGCCAGCTCAGTGACAGGGGACTCCTACAATGAGCAGTTCTTC. Its protein product is CASSVTGDSYNEQFF.

The rearrangement links TRBV6-6 to TRBJ1-4, with D maybe TRBD1 (5 bases). Trimming took 8 bases from V and 14 from J, leaving 12 bases between them. This CDR3 region has 10 residues. From germline, CDR1 is MNHNY and CDR2 SVGAGI (reference sequence). The CDR3 region is CASYGARLFF. The CDR3 DNA reads as TGTGCCAGCTATGGGGCGCGGCTGTTTTTT.

This rearrangement joins TRBV11-2 to TRBJ1-1; 7 bases match TRBD1. Germline trimming cut 4 bases from V and 0 bases from J; bases unmatched to any gene: 2. The CDR3 sequence is 14 residues long. The germline V gene encodes CDR1 SGHAT and CDR2 FQNNGV. CDR3 nucleotides: TGTGCCAGCAGCTGGGGACAGCTGAACACTGAAGCTTTCTTT. Amino acids: CASSWGQLNTEAFF.

This chain joins TRBV7-9 and TRBJ2-1; 8 bases agree with TRBD2. Trimming cost V 1 base and J 0 bases; bases outside gene matches: 5. The CDR3 spans 17 residues. CDR1 and CDR2 from the germline V gene are SEHNR and FQNEAQ (reference sequence). CDR3 protein: CASSLDVSGSSYNEQFF. The CDR3 bases are TGTGCCAGCAGCTTAGATGTCAGCGGGAGCTCCTACAATGAGCAGTTCTTC.

The V call is TRBV7-2, the J call TRBJ2-2; 7 bases are a match to TRBD1. This CDR3 is 16 amino acids long. Per the germline V gene, CDR1 is SGHTA and CDR2 is FQGNSA. The V gene end was trimmed by 4 bases and the J gene end by 6 bases; junction bases not matched to a gene: 11. The CDR3 spells CASSSLGPQGAGELFF. Written as DNA, the CDR3 is TGTGCCAGCAGCTCCTTAGGGCCCCAGGGGGCCGGGGAGCTGTTTTTT.

The V call is TRBV7-9, the J call TRBJ2-7; D might be TRBD1 (5 bases). The ends were cut back, 6 bases at V and 4 bases at J, with 16 bases in the middle. The CDR3 loop spans 14 amino acids. From germline, CDR1 is SEHNR and CDR2 FQNEAQ (reference sequence). The CDR3 sequence: CASSLQGLWYEQYF. The CDR3 nucleotides are TGTGCCAGCAGTCTTCAGGGATTGTGGTACGAGCAGTACTTC.

CDR3 DNA sequence: TGTGCCAGCAGCTTAGAGGGCGGGAGGGCCGCTGAAAACATTCAGTACTTC. Its protein product is CASSLEGGRAAENIQYF. V usage is TRBV11-3 and J usage is TRBJ2-4, with 9 bases identical to TRBD2. The CDR3 sequence is 17 residues long. Germline V gene sequence: CDR1 SGHNT, CDR2 YENEEA. The junction had 8 bases not matched to a gene; V was cut back by 0 bases and J by 5 bases.

The J gene is TRBJ1-5, the V gene TRBV28; no reliable D call. The CDR3 spans 13 residues. The germline V and J ends were trimmed by 2 bases and 4 bases, with 6 bases remaining between them. The germline gives CDR1 MDHEN, CDR2 SYDVKM. CDR3 nucleotide sequence: TGTGCCAGCAGTTTAAGGGAGAATCAGCCCCAGCATTTT. Translation: CASSLRENQPQHF.

About this clone itself: The junction and the germline gene differ at one end; a read error may be behind it. The rearrangement uses TRBV29-1 and TRBJ2-7; a possible D gene is TRBD1 (5 bases). Per the germline V gene, CDR1 is SQVTM and CDR2 is ANQGSEA. The CDR3 spans 13 residues. CDR3 region: CSVEDSLHYEQYF. The CDR3 nucleotides are TGCAGCGTAGAAGACAGTCTGCACTACGAGCAGTACTTC.

J is TRBJ1-2 and V is TRBV27; D not certain. Trimming left V 5 bases short and J 3 bases short, with 7 bases between. The CDR3 has 12 residues. CDR1 MNHEY and CDR2 SMNVEV come from the germline V gene (reference sequence). This CDR3 reads CASSRGDYGYTF. DNA of the CDR3: TGTGCCAGCAGTAGAGGAGACTATGGCTACACCTTC.

This sequence joins TRBV29-1 and TRBJ1-2, with 11 bases identical to TRBD1. The germline CDR1 and CDR2 sequences are SQVTM and ANQGSEA. V was clipped by 6 bases and J by 4 bases; unmatched bases: 13. The CDR3 length is 16 residues. The CDR3 region is CSVDGDRGGNGYGYTF. Here the CDR3 DNA reads TGCAGCGTGGATGGGGACAGGGGGGGTAATGGCTATGGCTACACCTTC. The whole variable domain, filled in from reference TRBV29-1 and TRBJ1-2, reads SAVISQKPSRDICQRGTSLTIQCQVDSQVTMMFWYRQQPGQSLTLIATANQGSEATYESGFVIDKFPISRPNLTFSTLTVSNMSPEDSSIYLCSVDGDRGGNGYGYTFGSGTRLTVV.

In its sample, this clone was seen once. J is TRBJ2-5 and V is TRBV10-2; D remains unclear. The CDR3 has 12 residues. Germline lookup yields CDR1 WSHSY and CDR2 SAAADI. Trimming took off 7 bases at V and 1 base at J, with 7 bases between the two ends. CDR3 sequence reads: CASTPGQETQYF. The CDR3 DNA reads as TGCGCCAGCACTCCCGGCCAAGAGACCCAGTACTTC.

The rearrangement links TRBV7-9 to TRBJ2-7, with TRBD1 as a possible D gene (6 bases). V was trimmed by 1 base and J by 1 base, leaving 8 bases between them. The V gene's germline CDR1 is SEHNR and CDR2 FQNEAQ (reference sequence). The CDR3 sequence is 14 residues long. CDR3: CASSLDRVSYEQYF. The CDR3 DNA follows: TGTGCCAGCAGCTTAGACAGGGTTTCCTACGAGCAGTACTTC.

The V call is TRBV5-4, the J call TRBJ2-1; D possibly corresponds to TRBD2 (7 bases). V lost 4 bases and J lost 5, with 28 bases in between. The CDR3 totals 19 residues. CDR1 is SGHNT, CDR2 YYREEE, per germline (reference sequence). The CDR3 nucleotides read TGTGCCAGCAGCCCCAGGGGTGGGATGGGCAGCGGGGCCCACAATGAGCAGTTCTTC. Amino acid sequence: CASSPRGGMGSGAHNEQFF.

This clone was picked up one time. V usage is TRBV3-1 (or the pseudogene TRBV3-2) and J usage is TRBJ2-3, with 16 bases fitting TRBD2. The CDR3 length is 19 residues. The trim removed 2 bases at V and 5 bases at J, leaving 10 bases unmatched. Germline-derived CDR1 and CDR2 are LGHDT and YNNKEL (reference sequence). The CDR3 region is CASSQSPGTSGRALDTQYF. CDR3 DNA: TGTGCCAGCAGCCAATCTCCCGGGACTAGCGGGAGGGCCCTAGATACGCAGTATTTT.

This CDR3 reads CASSTAQGSGNTIYF. CDR3 coding DNA: TGTGCCAGCAGCACCGCTCAGGGGTCTGGAAACACCATATATTTT. This chain links TRBV5-4 with TRBJ1-3; a weak D match, TRBD1 (6 bases). Trimming removed 4 bases from V and 1 base from J, with 12 bases in between. The germline V gene has CDR1 SGHNT and CDR2 YYREEE (reference sequence). The CDR3 loop spans 15 amino acids. Based on the CDR3 plus reference TRBV5-4 and TRBJ1-3, the full variable domain is ETGVTQSPTHLIKTRGQQVTLRCSSQSGHNTVSWYQQALGQGPQFIFQYYREEENGRGNFPPRFSGLQFPNYSSELNVNALELDDSALYLCASSTAQGSGNTIYFGEGSWLTVV.

This rearrangement joins TRBV3-1 (or the pseudogene TRBV3-2) to TRBJ2-1; 13 nucleotides match TRBD2. CDR3 size: 14 residues. With 4 bases clipped from V and 13 bases from J, the junction kept 7 bases outside the gene matches. Germline CDR1 and CDR2: LGHDT and YNNKEL (reference sequence). This chain's CDR3 is CASSPGTSGMEQFF. The CDR3 DNA is TGTGCCAGCAGCCCCGGGACTAGCGGGATGGAACAGTTCTTC.

V and J are TRBV30 and TRBJ2-2; possibly TRBD2 for D (5 bases). Germline lookup yields CDR1 GTSNPN and CDR2 SVGIG (reference sequence). V lost 4 bases and J 7 bases, leaving 13 bases between the germline ends. The CDR3 spans 13 residues. As DNA, the CDR3 is TGTGCCTGGATGAGTGGCCGGGGCGGGGAGCTGTTTTTT. Its translation is CAWMSGRGGELFF.

This chain links TRBV3-1 (or the pseudogene TRBV3-2) with TRBJ2-3, with TRBD1 as a possible D gene (6 bases). Germline loops: CDR1 LGHDT, CDR2 YNNKEL (reference sequence). Trimming cost V 2 bases and J 2 bases, with 11 bases left between them. The CDR3 spans 15 residues. The CDR3 DNA reads TGTGCCAGCAGCCAAACCGGGACATACACAGATACGCAGTATTTT. Amino acid sequence: CASSQTGTYTDTQYF.